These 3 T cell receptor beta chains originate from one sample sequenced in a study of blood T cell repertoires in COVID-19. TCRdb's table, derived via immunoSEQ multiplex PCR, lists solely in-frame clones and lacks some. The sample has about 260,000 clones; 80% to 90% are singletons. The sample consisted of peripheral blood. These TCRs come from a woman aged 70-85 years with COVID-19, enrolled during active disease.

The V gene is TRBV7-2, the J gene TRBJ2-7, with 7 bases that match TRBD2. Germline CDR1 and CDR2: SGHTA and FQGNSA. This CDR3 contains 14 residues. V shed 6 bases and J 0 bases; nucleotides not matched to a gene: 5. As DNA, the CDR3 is TGTGCCAGCAGGAGGGGCGGGAGCTCCTACGAGCAGTACTTC. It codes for CASRRGGSSYEQYF.

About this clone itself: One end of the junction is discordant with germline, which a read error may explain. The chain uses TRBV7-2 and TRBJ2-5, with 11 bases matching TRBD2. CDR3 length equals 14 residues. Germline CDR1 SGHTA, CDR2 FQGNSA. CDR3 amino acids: CASTLAGGRETQYF. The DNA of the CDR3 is TGTGCCAGCACCTTAGCGGGAGGGAGAGAGACCCAGTACTTC.

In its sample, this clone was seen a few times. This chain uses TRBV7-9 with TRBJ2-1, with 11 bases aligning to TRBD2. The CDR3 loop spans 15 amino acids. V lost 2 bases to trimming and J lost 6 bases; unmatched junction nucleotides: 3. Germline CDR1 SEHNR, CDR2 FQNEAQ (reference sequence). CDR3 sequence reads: CASSLILAGVNEQFF. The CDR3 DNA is TGTGCCAGCAGCTTAATACTAGCGGGAGTCAATGAGCAGTTCTTC.